The TCR beta chain under discussion was sequenced for a study of blood T cells in healthy people across ages. This CDR3 is 15 amino acids long. The junction had 8 bases not matched to a gene; V was cut back by 5 bases and J by 1 base. Germline lookup yields CDR1 SGHRS and CDR2 YFSETQ. It was with a sample-barcoded 5' primer and a J-beta primer mix that a second PCR of roughly 6 to 12 cycles was run. Sequencing recovered at least 3 million CDR3-containing paired-end reads from each sample. MiXCR, run by TCRdb on the 5' RACE reads, gives a single entry per CDR3 protein. Of approximately 880,000 distinct CDR3 sequences in the sample, roughly 50% were seen once. Whenever a sample was processed, at least 6 million PBMCs were isolated.

Sequenced sample: blood. The genes are TRBV5-1 and TRBJ1-1, with 7 positions matching TRBD1. This TCR derives from a young man in good health. In DNA, the CDR3 is TGCGCCAGCAGAATAAATCAGGGGGGGAACACTGAAGCTTTCTTT. Residues: CASRINQGGNTEAFF. Supplemented by reference TRBV5-1 and TRBJ1-1, the full variable domain reads KAGVTQTPRYLIKTRGQQVTLSCSPISGHRSVSWYQQTPGQGLQFLFEYFSETQRNKGNFPGRFSGRQFSNSRSEMNVSTLELGDSALYLCASRINQGGNTEAFFGQGTRLTVV.